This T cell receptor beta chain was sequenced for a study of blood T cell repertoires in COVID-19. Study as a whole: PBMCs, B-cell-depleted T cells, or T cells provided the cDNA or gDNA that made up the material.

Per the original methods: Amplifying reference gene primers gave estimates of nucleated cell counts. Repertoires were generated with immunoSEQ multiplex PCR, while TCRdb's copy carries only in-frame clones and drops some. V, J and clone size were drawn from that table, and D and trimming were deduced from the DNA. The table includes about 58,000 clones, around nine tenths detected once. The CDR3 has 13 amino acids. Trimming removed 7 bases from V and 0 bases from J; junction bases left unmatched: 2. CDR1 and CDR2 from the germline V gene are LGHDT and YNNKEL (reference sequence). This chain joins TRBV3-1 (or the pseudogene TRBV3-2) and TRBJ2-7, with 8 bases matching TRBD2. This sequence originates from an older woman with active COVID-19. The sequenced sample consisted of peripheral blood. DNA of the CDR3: TGTGCCAGCACCGGGACTAGCTCCTACGAGCAGTACTTC. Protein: CASTGTSSYEQYF.